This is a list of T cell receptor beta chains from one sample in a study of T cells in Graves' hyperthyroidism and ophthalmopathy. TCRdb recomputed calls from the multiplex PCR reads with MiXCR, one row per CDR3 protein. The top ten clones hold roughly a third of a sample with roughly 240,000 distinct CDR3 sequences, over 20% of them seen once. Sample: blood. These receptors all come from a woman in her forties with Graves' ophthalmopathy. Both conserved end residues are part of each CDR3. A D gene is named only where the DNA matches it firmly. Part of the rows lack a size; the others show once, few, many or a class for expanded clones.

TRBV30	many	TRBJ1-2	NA	TGTGCCTGGAGTGTAGGGGCAGGGATAAATGGCTACACCTTC	CAWSVGAGINGYTF
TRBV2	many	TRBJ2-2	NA	TGTGCCAGCAGTGAGATCGGACGGACCACCGGGGAGCTGTTTTTT	CASSEIGRTTGELFF
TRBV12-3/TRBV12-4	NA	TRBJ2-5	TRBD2	TGTGCCAGCACCCCCGCTAGCGGGAGCGGGACCCAGTACTTC	CASTPASGSGTQYF
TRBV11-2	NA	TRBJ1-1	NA	TGTGCCAGCAGCTTAGATTTGAGGGGCGCTGAAGCTTTCTTT	CASSLDLRGAEAFF
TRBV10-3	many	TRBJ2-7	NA	TGTGCCATCAGTGTAGGGGGGTACTCCTACGAGCAGTACTTC	CAISVGGYSYEQYF
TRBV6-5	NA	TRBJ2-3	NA	TGTGCCAGCAGTTACAGGGTTATCACAGATACGCAGTATTTT	CASSYRVITDTQYF
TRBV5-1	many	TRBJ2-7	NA	TGCGCCAGCAACGACACTCCCTACGAGCAGTACTTC	CASNDTPYEQYF
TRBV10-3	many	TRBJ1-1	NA	TGTGCCATCAGTGGTCCCCAAACTGAAGCTTTCTTT	CAISGPQTEAFF
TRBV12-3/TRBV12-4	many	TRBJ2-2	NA	TGTGCCAGCAGTTTAGAACCCGGGGAGCTGTTTTTT	CASSLEPGELFF
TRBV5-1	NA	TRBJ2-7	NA	TGCGCCAGCACGGGCTCCAACTCCTACGAGCAGTACTTC	CASTGSNSYEQYF
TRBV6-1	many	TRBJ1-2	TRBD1	TGTGCCAGCAGTGAACAGACAGGGAACTATGGCTACACCTTC	CASSEQTGNYGYTF
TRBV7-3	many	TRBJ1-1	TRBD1	TGTGCCAGCAGCTTAAAGGGACAGGGGGCCCAAGCTTTCTTT	CASSLKGQGAQAFF
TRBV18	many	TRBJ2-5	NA	TGTGCCAGCTCCAACCAGGCGCCCGGTGGGGAGACCCAGTACTTC	CASSNQAPGGETQYF
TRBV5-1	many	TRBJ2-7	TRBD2	TGCGCCAGCAGCGACACAGCGGGAGGTCCATACGAGCAGTACTTC	CASSDTAGGPYEQYF
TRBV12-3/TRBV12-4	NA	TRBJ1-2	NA	TGTGCCAGCAGTTTAGGAGGGTTCCATGGCTACACCTTC	CASSLGGFHGYTF
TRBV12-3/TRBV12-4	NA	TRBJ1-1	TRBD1	TGTGCCAGCAGCGGACAGGGCATTACTGAAGCTTTCTTT	CASSGQGITEAFF
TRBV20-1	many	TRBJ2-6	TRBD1	TGCAGTGCACAGACCGGGACAGGAGCGGCCAACGTCCTGACTTTC	CSAQTGTGAANVLTF
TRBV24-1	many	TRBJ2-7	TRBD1	TGTGCCACCTCCGGGACAGGAGGCTACGAGCAGTACTTC	CATSGTGGYEQYF
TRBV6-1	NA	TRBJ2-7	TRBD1	TGTGCCAGCAGTGAAGCAACAGGGGGCCAGTACGAGCAGTACTTC	CASSEATGGQYEQYF
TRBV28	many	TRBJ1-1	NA	TGTGCCAGCAGTTTTTGGTCTGAAGCTTTCTTT	CASSFWSEAFF
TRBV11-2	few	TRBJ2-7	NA	TGTGCCAGCAGCCTCGATGGGACCGATTTACCTCGGTCCTACGAGCAGTACTTC	CASSLDGTDLPRSYEQYF
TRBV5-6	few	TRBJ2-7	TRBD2	TGTGCCAGCAGCTTGGCAAGGACTAGCATCTACGAGCAGTACTTC	CASSLARTSIYEQYF
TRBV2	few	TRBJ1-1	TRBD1	TGTGCCAGCCGCGGATACCTAAGAAACAGGGGGAACACTGAAGCTTTCTTT	CASRGYLRNRGNTEAFF
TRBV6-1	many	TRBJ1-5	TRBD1	TGTGCCAGCAGTGAAGGCAGGGGGTTTAGCAATCAGCCCCAGCATTTT	CASSEGRGFSNQPQHF
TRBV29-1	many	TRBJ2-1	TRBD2	TGCAGCGTCGGGGGGGCGGGTCACTCCTACAATGAGCAGTTCTTC	CSVGGAGHSYNEQFF
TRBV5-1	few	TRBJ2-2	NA	TGCGCCAGCCAACTCACGGCTGGGGGGCCAAACACCGGGGAGCTGTTTTTT	CASQLTAGGPNTGELFF
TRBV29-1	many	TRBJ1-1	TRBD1	TGCAGCGTAGATCCGGGACAGCCTGAAGCTTTCTTT	CSVDPGQPEAFF
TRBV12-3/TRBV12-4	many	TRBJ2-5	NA	TGTGCCAGCAGTTTAGGGCTAGGCCAAGAGACCCAGTACTTC	CASSLGLGQETQYF
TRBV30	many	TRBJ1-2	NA	TGTGCCTGGAGTGCCCAGGCCCATGGCTACACCTTC	CAWSAQAHGYTF
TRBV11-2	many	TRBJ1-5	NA	TGTGCCAGCAGCCGAACAGGGACTGATCAGCCCCAGCATTTT	CASSRTGTDQPQHF
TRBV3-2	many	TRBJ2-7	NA	TGTGCCAGCAGCCAAGATTTCGGGACCTACGAGCAGTACTTC	CASSQDFGTYEQYF
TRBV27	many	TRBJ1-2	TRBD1	TGTGCCAGCAGTTTATCGTGGACAGGGGTTGATGGCTACACCTTC	CASSLSWTGVDGYTF
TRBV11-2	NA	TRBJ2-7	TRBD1	TGTGCCAGCAGCTCCATAGGGGGACAGGGGACATACTCCTACGAGCAGTACTTC	CASSSIGGQGTYSYEQYF